The next 6 T cell receptor beta chains were all read from a single sample in a study of T-cell reconstitution after alpha-beta-depleted transplantation in children. A TCRbeta library incorporating unique molecular identifiers was prepared. TCRdb re-derived calls from the PCR reads in MiXCR, one entry per CDR3 protein. The data hold fewer than 250,000 distinct CDR3 sequences, with around a sixth observed a single time. This specimen was PBMCs, mostly from graft donor cells, taken 360 days after TCRalphabeta/CD19-depleted stem cell transplant. Every receptor here comes from a male patient aged 2-9 years who had a stem cell transplant for acute lymphoblastic leukemia, so the T cells may come from the graft donor.

This clonotype showed up just a few times. The genes are TRBV12-3 or TRBV12-4 and TRBJ1-1, with no clear D. The CDR3 has 11 amino acids. V was trimmed by 7 bases and J by 4 bases, leaving 7 bases between them. As DNA, the CDR3 is TGTGCCAGCAACAGACGCACTGAAGCTTTCTTT. This sequence encodes CASNRRTEAFF.

V usage is TRBV29-1 and J usage is TRBJ2-2, with D unclear. Germline CDR1 and CDR2: SQVTM and ANQGSEA. The V end was cut by 0 bases, the J end by 5 bases, with 7 bases between. This CDR3 has 13 residues. CDR3 protein: CSVEDLGTGELFF. The CDR3 region has the DNA TGCAGCGTTGAAGACTTAGGAACCGGGGAGCTGTTTTTT.

The V and J genes are TRBV20-1 and TRBJ1-1; D remains unclear. Trimming took off 3 bases at V and 0 bases at J, with 5 bases between the two ends. The CDR3 is 12 residues long. Germline V gene data show CDR1 as DFQATT and CDR2 as SNEGSKA (reference sequence). CDR3 sequence (DNA): TGCAGTGCTAGTAAGGTGAACACTGAAGCTTTCTTT. Residues: CSASKVNTEAFF.

The chain combines TRBV10-3 with TRBJ2-3, with TRBD1 matching over 7 bases. Germline CDR1 reads ENHRY; CDR2 reads SYGVKD. V was pared by 10 bases and J by 5 bases, with 9 bases of the junction left unmatched. This CDR3 is built from 13 residues. In nucleotides, the CDR3 is TGTGCCACCGCCGGGACAGAGAGAGATACGCAGTATTTT. As protein: CATAGTERDTQYF.

The table lists this clonotype with a few counts. This chain connects TRBV19 to TRBJ2-1; 10 positions match TRBD1. The V gene end was trimmed by 2 bases and the J gene end by 4 bases; junction bases not matched to a gene: 5. CDR3 size: 16 residues. Germline CDR1 is LNHDA and CDR2 is SQIVND (reference sequence). CDR3 protein: CASSITWTGGYNEQFF. The CDR3 region has the DNA TGTGCCAGTAGTATAACGTGGACAGGGGGATACAATGAGCAGTTCTTC.

The chain carries TRBV25-1 and TRBJ1-1; possibly TRBD1 for D (5 bases). Trimming removed 6 bases from V and 1 base from J, with 12 bases in between. Germline CDR1 is MGHDK and CDR2 is SYGVNS. The CDR3 extends over 14 amino acids. The CDR3 nucleotides are TGTGCCAGCAGCGCTTCAGGGCAGAACACTGAAGCTTTCTTT. It codes for CASSASGQNTEAFF.